The entry that follows covers one TCR beta chain sequence. Its antigen is unidentified. Profiled with immunoSEQ multiplex PCR; TCRdb holds only in-frame clones, not every one. The data show around 40,000 clones, 65% to 70% seen once. The entry originates in a study of vaccination effects on CD4 cells after COVID-19. Study as a whole: Sequencing followed a ViraFEST assay step that expanded antigen-specific CD4+ T cells with viral peptide pools. The researchers cultured 1.5 million to 2.5 million PBMC per well with about 10 IU/ml IL-2 and about 10 ug/ml peptides.

Germline V gives CDR1 KGHDR, CDR2 SFDVKD. V lost 7 bases and J 2 bases, leaving 4 bases between the germline ends. The CDR3 length is 12 residues. It was after approximately 11 days of culture that CD4+ T cells were isolated. None of these healthy vaccinees had been infected with SARS-CoV-2 before vaccination. Cultures had half their medium replaced with IL-2 medium on days 3 and 7. The TCR originated in a human donor who received a COVID-19 vaccine. The input for sequencing was CD4+ T cells from PBMCs cultured without peptide, taken before COVID-19 vaccination. V usage is TRBV24-1 and J usage is TRBJ2-2, with D unresolved. The CDR3 protein is CATSGNTGELFF. DNA of the CDR3: TGTGCCACCAGCGGAAACACCGGGGAGCTGTTTTTT.